This record concerns one TCR beta chain sequence. TCRdb's copy holds only in-frame clones and misses some; the assay was immunoSEQ multiplex PCR. The table shows tens of thousands of clones, with 88% occurring only once. The data were obtained in a study of control samples from healthy donors and cancer patients. This CDR3 region has 16 residues. Deletions cut 3 bases from V and 0 bases from J, with 14 bases between. Germline CDR1 PRHDT, CDR2 FYEKMQ (reference sequence). This TCR derives from a woman between 65 and 79 years old in good health. The sample comprised blood. The chain recombines TRBV13 with TRBJ1-2; D might be TRBD1 (6 bases). The CDR3 bases are TGTGCCAGCAGCTTCGCAACAGGGAGGGCTAACTATGGCTACACCTTC. Its translation is CASSFATGRANYGYTF.